This T cell receptor (beta chain) came from a study of blood T cell repertoires in COVID-19. Study summary: Acute and convalescent COVID-19 specimens originated in the United States, Italy and Spain.

Study members were between about 18 and 100 years old and lived in approximately 25 US regions. In Cohort 3, a recovered donor had either two negative PCRs, clearance, or symptom resolution. Trimming removed 3 bases from V and 8 bases from J, with 10 bases in between. Looked up from germline, CDR1 is MDHEN and CDR2 is SYDVKM. The CDR3 totals 12 residues. Sequenced by immunoSEQ multiplex PCR; TCRdb stores in-frame clones only, minus some. The sample shows roughly 300,000 clones, 90% of them seen only once. The sequencing input was PBMCs or T cells enriched from blood (not recorded which). The receptor was derived from a woman between 25 and 40 years old who had recovered from COVID-19. This sequence joins TRBV28 and TRBJ1-1; maybe TRBD1 (5 bases). The CDR3 protein is CASSFLRGEAFF. The CDR3 coding sequence is TGTGCCAGCAGTTTTCTAAGGGGAGAAGCTTTCTTT.